Reported below is one T cell receptor (beta chain). The germline V gene has CDR1 SNHLY and CDR2 FYNNEI. This CDR3 is built from 12 residues. The V gene lost 4 bases and the J gene lost 3 bases, with 6 bases spanning the gap. The sample belongs to a study of blood T cell repertoires in COVID-19. TCRdb keeps only in-frame clones here, not all; method: immunoSEQ multiplex PCR. The data hold tens of thousands of clones, with about 70% observed a single time. Sequencing was done on a sample of peripheral blood. The V and J genes are TRBV2 and TRBJ2-5; D is undetermined. The TCR originated in a woman of 80 years or more with active or convalescent COVID-19. The CDR3 loop reads CASSVTKETQYF. CDR3 DNA: TGTGCCAGCAGTGTAACTAAAGAGACCCAGTACTTC. The variable domain in full, completed from reference TRBV2 and TRBJ2-5, reads EPEVTQTPSHQVTQMGQEVILRCVPISNHLYFYWYRQILGQKVEFLVSFYNNEISEKSEIFDDQFSVERPDGSNFTLKIRSTKLEDSAMYFCASSVTKETQYFGPGTRLLVL.